One and the same sample provided the 10 T cell receptor beta chains below, sequenced in a study of T cells after yellow fever vaccination. One entry per CDR3 protein, called by TCRdb with MiXCR from the 5' RACE reads. The sample includes roughly 520,000 distinct CDR3 sequences, 21% seen only once; the top ten take about 16%. Source: PBMCs, taken about 20 days after the first yellow fever vaccination. The source of these receptors is a man aged 18 to 29 who received the YFV17D yellow fever vaccine.

V gene TRBV6-5 combines with J gene TRBJ1-2; D not certain. Looked up from germline, CDR1 is MNHEY and CDR2 is SVGAGI. Trimming cost V 10 bases and J 5 bases, with 14 bases left between them. This CDR3 is built from 12 residues. CDR3 region: CATRGSGYGYTF. Here the CDR3 DNA reads TGTGCCACCCGGGGATCTGGATATGGCTACACCTTC.

The table lists this clonotype with many counts. J is TRBJ1-6 and V is TRBV4-3, with 12 bases that match TRBD1. CDR3 length: 16 amino acids. The V gene end was trimmed by 0 bases and the J gene end by 10 bases; junction bases not matched to a gene: 4. The germline V gene encodes CDR1 LGHNA and CDR2 YSLEER. The CDR3 reads CASSQEMGQGASPLHF. The CDR3 DNA is TGCGCCAGCAGCCAAGAAATGGGACAGGGGGCATCACCCCTCCACTTT.

This sequence joins TRBV5-1 and TRBJ2-1; TRBD2 aligns across 7 bases. CDR1 is SGHRS and CDR2 is YFSETQ in the germline V gene. V dropped 3 bases and J dropped 5; count of bases not matched to a gene: 5. The length of the CDR3 is 14 residues. The CDR3 sequence: CASSSTSTDNEQFF. CDR3 bases: TGCGCCAGCAGCTCGACTAGCACAGACAATGAGCAGTTCTTC.

There are many counts of this clonotype. V and J are TRBV12-3 or TRBV12-4 and TRBJ2-5, with D unclear. The CDR3 length is 15 residues. V lost 3 bases to trimming and J lost 4 bases, with 15 bases between them. CDR3 DNA: TGTGCCAGCAGTTTGGGAACCACACAAAGAGAGACCCAGTACTTC. This encodes CASSLGTTQRETQYF.

The rearrangement links TRBV6-2 or TRBV6-3 to TRBJ2-2; D may be TRBD1 or TRBD2 (5 bases each). Germline values: CDR1 MNHEY, CDR2 SVGEGT. The CDR3 has 14 residues. Trimming shortened V by 2 bases and J by 7 bases, and 11 bases separated the two germline ends. The CDR3 DNA follows: TGTGCCAGCAGTTACCGTGGGGGAATCGGGGAGCTGTTTTTT. As protein: CASSYRGGIGELFF.

The chain combines TRBV5-1 with TRBJ1-5; D not resolved. The CDR3 spans 14 residues. The germline V gene encodes CDR1 SGHRS and CDR2 YFSETQ. V shed 1 base and J shed 5 bases, with 10 bases lying between them. The CDR3 here is CASSLLGLDQPQHF. In nucleotides, the CDR3 is TGCGCCAGCAGCTTGTTGGGGTTGGATCAGCCCCAGCATTTT. Full variable domain (rest looked up from reference TRBV5-1 and TRBJ1-5): KAGVTQTPRYLIKTRGQQVTLSCSPISGHRSVSWYQQTPGQGLQFLFEYFSETQRNKGNFPGRFSGRQFSNSRSEMNVSTLELGDSALYLCASSLLGLDQPQHFGDGTRLSIL.

V gene TRBV10-3 combines with J gene TRBJ2-2; 10 bases agree with TRBD2. V lost 7 bases, J lost 6 bases, and 5 bases stayed unmatched. Germline CDR1 ENHRY, CDR2 SYGVKD. There are 14 residues in the CDR3. CDR3 sequence (DNA): TGTGCCATCACCCCGGGACTAGCGTCCGGGGAGCTGTTTTTT. This gives the protein CAITPGLASGELFF.

This clonotype was counted a single time. V and J are TRBV6-1 and TRBJ1-1; D is unclear. CDR3 length: 13 amino acids. The germline V gene encodes CDR1 MNHNS and CDR2 SASEGT. The ends were cut back, 7 bases at V and 1 base at J, with 10 bases in the middle. The CDR3 DNA sequence: TGTGCCAGCACCCGACATCAGAACACTGAAGCTTTCTTT. Protein product: CASTRHQNTEAFF.

The chain combines TRBV6-2 or TRBV6-3 with TRBJ2-5, with TRBD2 matching over 8 bases. CDR3 length: 16 residues. The V and J ends lost 0 bases and 0 bases, in that order; junction bases with no gene match: 3. CDR1 is MNHEY and CDR2 is SVGEGT in the germline V gene. This chain's CDR3 is CASSYSSGDNQETQYF. The CDR3 coding sequence is TGTGCCAGCAGTTACTCTAGCGGGGATAACCAAGAGACCCAGTACTTC.

The rearrangement uses TRBV20-1 and TRBJ2-4, with 7 bases identical to TRBD2. In germline, CDR1 is DFQATT, CDR2 SNEGSKA (reference sequence). V dropped 0 bases and J dropped 2; count of bases not matched to a gene: 13. The CDR3 totals 18 residues. The DNA for the CDR3 is TGCAGTGCTAGAGATCCCCTCCGGGAGGAGCGGACCAAAAACATTCAGTACTTC. Translating it yields CSARDPLREERTKNIQYF.